Presented here are 4 T cell receptor beta chains from one specimen sequenced in a study of glioma-infiltrating T cells after dendritic cell vaccination. TCRdb's table, derived via immunoSEQ multiplex PCR, lists solely in-frame clones and lacks some. In the table there are 80,000 to 95,000 clones, more than 75% of which are singletons. The sequences come from blood, collected before dendritic cell vaccination. The receptors come from a human donor with glioblastoma.

This clone appeared a single time. The rearrangement uses TRBV29-1 and TRBJ1-1; D not certain. The CDR3 contains 10 residues. The germline CDR1 and CDR2 sequences are SQVTM and ANQGSEA. Between the trimmed V and J ends, which lost 4 bases and 10 bases, there was a span of 10 bases. The CDR3 sequence is CSVVRESAFF. CDR3 DNA sequence: TGCAGCGTTGTCCGGGAGTCAGCTTTCTTT.

The table lists this clone with a count of one. The chain combines TRBV21-1 with TRBJ1-6; TRBD1 reflects the table's D call only, with no check against the DNA. TRBV21-1 has pseudogene status. The CDR3 has 15 residues. CDR3 coding DNA: TGTGCCAGCAGCCTGACGGGGACAAAGAATTCACCCCTCCACTTT. It codes for CASSLTGTKNSPLHF.

The gene calls are TRBV5-8 and TRBJ2-3, with no clear D. Germline V gene sequence: CDR1 SGHTS, CDR2 YDEGEE. The CDR3 covers 11 residues. Trimming removed 0 bases from V and 10 bases from J, with 6 bases in between. CDR3 residues: CASSLGRAQYF. The CDR3 DNA reads as TGTGCCAGCAGCTTGGGCCGGGCGCAGTATTTT.

In this sample, this clone turned up once. The V and J genes are TRBV6-5 and TRBJ2-7; D uncertain. Germline V gives CDR1 MNHEY, CDR2 SVGAGI. Trimming took 0 bases from V and 2 from J, leaving 5 bases between them. CDR3 length equals 13 residues. The CDR3 is CASSYSPAYEQYF. The DNA of the CDR3 is TGTGCCAGCAGTTACTCTCCCGCCTACGAGCAGTACTTC.